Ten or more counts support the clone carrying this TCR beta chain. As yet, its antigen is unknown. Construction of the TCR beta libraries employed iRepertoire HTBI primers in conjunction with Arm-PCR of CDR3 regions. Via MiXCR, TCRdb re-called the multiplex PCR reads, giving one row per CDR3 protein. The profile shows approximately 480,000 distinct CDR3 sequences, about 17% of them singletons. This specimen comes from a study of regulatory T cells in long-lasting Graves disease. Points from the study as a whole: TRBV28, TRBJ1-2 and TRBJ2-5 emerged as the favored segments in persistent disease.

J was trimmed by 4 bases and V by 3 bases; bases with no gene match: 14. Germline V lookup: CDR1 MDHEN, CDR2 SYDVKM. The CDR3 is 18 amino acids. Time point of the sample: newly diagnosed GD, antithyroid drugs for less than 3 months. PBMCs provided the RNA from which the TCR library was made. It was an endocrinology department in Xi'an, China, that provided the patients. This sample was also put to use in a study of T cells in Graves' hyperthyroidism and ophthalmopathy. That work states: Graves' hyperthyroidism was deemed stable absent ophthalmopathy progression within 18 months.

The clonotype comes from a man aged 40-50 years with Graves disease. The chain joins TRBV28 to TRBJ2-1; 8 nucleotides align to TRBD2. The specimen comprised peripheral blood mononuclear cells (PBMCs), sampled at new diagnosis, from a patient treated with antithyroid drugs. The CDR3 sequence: CASSFLAGNIMLYNEQFF. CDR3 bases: TGTGCCAGCAGTTTCCTAGCGGGTAACATCATGCTTTACAATGAGCAGTTCTTC.